Here is one T cell receptor beta chain with its context. Its matching antigen is unknown. An end of the junction does not agree with germline; a read error may underlie this. CDR3 size: 14 residues. Germline V gene data show CDR1 as LGHNA and CDR2 as YNFKEQ. Sequencing was performed with immunoSEQ multiplex PCR; in TCRdb, only in-frame clones are kept and a portion is missing. The sample includes tens of thousands of clones, about nine tenths of them seen just once. The data derive from a study of cytotoxic CD8 clonotypes in ibrutinib-treated CLL. Study-level points and caveats: On treatment, the uncommon public clonotypes contracted or remained stable. Baseline clonality exceeded age-matched healthy donors and tracked circulating CD8+ T-cell counts.

The sequence was obtained from a human donor with chronic lymphocytic leukemia. Here the sequenced sample was PBMCs, taken after 12 months of ibrutinib treatment. The chain joins TRBV4-2 to TRBJ2-7; perhaps TRBD2 as D (5 bases). CDR3 region: CASSQVANSYEHYF. The CDR3 nucleotides read TGTGCCAGCAGCCAAGTAGCGAACTCCTACGAGCATTACTTC.